One and the same sample provided the 15 T cell receptor beta chains below, sequenced in a study of T cell responses to AZD1222 COVID-19 vaccine. Repertoires were generated with immunoSEQ multiplex PCR, while TCRdb's copy carries only in-frame clones and drops some. The profile shows tens of thousands of clones, 85% to 90% of them singletons. Sample: peripheral blood, taken 28 days after the second AZD1222 dose. Every receptor here comes from an adult who received the AZD1222 COVID-19 vaccine.

The rearrangement uses TRBV6-5 and TRBJ2-2, with 8 bases fitting TRBD2. This CDR3 is 13 amino acids long. With V trimmed by 6 bases and J by 6 bases, 3 bases remained unmatched. CDR1 and CDR2 (germline): MNHEY, SVGAGI. CDR3 DNA: TGTGCCAGCAGCCGGGGGGGACCCGGGGAGCTGTTTTTT. Translated, it gives CASSRGGPGELFF.

CDR3 sequence (DNA): TGTGCCAGCTCAAGGGACTACCAAATCTTTGGCTACACCTTC. This sequence encodes CASSRDYQIFGYTF. The chain links TRBV18 to TRBJ1-2; tentative D call: TRBD1 (5 bases). The CDR3 has 14 residues. CDR1 and CDR2 (germline): KGHSH, LQKENI. Deletions cut 5 bases from V and 7 bases from J, with 17 bases between.

CDR3 in DNA: TGTGCCAGCAGCCCCTCCGGGGTTCAGCCCCAGCATTTT. This encodes CASSPSGVQPQHF. The V gene is TRBV7-2, the J gene TRBJ1-5, with D uncertain. From germline, CDR1 is SGHTA and CDR2 FQGNSA. Trimming removed 5 bases from V and 6 bases from J, with 11 bases in between. CDR3 length equals 13 residues.

The rearrangement joins TRBV19 to TRBJ1-2; TRBD1 might be the D (5 bases). Germline lookup yields CDR1 LNHDA and CDR2 SQIVND (reference sequence). Deletions cut 5 bases from V and 2 bases from J, with 15 bases between. This CDR3 contains 15 residues. CDR3 sequence reads: CASSDARGENYGYTF. The CDR3 DNA sequence: TGTGCCAGTAGTGACGCAAGGGGCGAAAACTATGGCTACACCTTC.

V and J are TRBV7-2 and TRBJ2-5; D might be TRBD2 (5 bases). The germline CDR1 and CDR2 sequences are SGHTA and FQGNSA. The CDR3 runs 13 residues. V lost 5 bases and J lost 5, with 12 bases in between. CDR3 DNA: TGTGCCAGCAGCCTTAGCGTTCGCGAGACCCAGTACTTC. Its translation is CASSLSVRETQYF.

For this clone: At the DNA level, this CDR3 is encoded by other sequences in the same sample as well. The chain links TRBV4-1 to TRBJ1-5; 10 nucleotides agree with TRBD1. The CDR3 spans 15 residues. V was clipped by 4 bases and J by 7 bases; unmatched bases: 7. Germline lookup yields CDR1 MGHRA and CDR2 YSYEKL. The CDR3, as DNA: TGCGCCAGCAGCCCCCCCGGGACAGGGGAACAGCCCCAGCATTTT. Translated: CASSPPGTGEQPQHF.

The V gene is TRBV19, the J gene TRBJ1-1; 7 bases fit TRBD1. The CDR3 totals 14 residues. Germline trimming cut 5 bases from V and 3 bases from J; bases unmatched to any gene: 6. Germline V gene lookup returns CDR1 LNHDA and CDR2 SQIVND (reference sequence). This chain's CDR3 is CASSPQGRDTEAFF. In nucleotides, the CDR3 is TGTGCCAGTAGTCCACAGGGGAGGGACACTGAAGCTTTCTTT.

The chain uses TRBV5-1 and TRBJ1-5; D is uncertain. Looked up from germline, CDR1 is SGHRS and CDR2 is YFSETQ. This CDR3 contains 15 residues. Deletions cut 4 bases from V and 2 bases from J, with 13 bases between. Here the CDR3 reads CASSPGWGGNQPQHF. In nucleotides, the CDR3 is TGCGCCAGCAGCCCGGGGTGGGGTGGCAATCAGCCCCAGCATTTT.

The rearrangement uses TRBV19 and TRBJ1-2; 8 bases agree with TRBD1. The length of the CDR3 is 15 residues. CDR1 is LNHDA, CDR2 SQIVND, per germline (reference sequence). J was trimmed by 2 bases and V by 5 bases; bases with no gene match: 7. CDR3 sequence (DNA): TGTGCCAGTAGTTCCAGGGGGCTCCTCAACTATGGCTACACCTTC. The encoded protein is CASSSRGLLNYGYTF.

The chain couples TRBV5-1 to TRBJ2-2, with 9 bases identical to TRBD1. Germline-derived CDR1 and CDR2 are SGHRS and YFSETQ. The CDR3 totals 13 residues. J gave up 4 bases and V 7 bases, and 2 bases lay outside the gene matches. CDR3 coding DNA: TGCGCCAGCGGGACAGGGACCACCGGGGAGCTGTTTTTT. Translating gives CASGTGTTGELFF.

This chain links TRBV7-7 with TRBJ2-5; D unresolved. V lost 1 base and J 3 bases, leaving 9 bases between the germline ends. This CDR3 has 14 amino acids. In germline, CDR1 is SSHAT, CDR2 FNYEAQ (reference sequence). CDR3 DNA sequence: TGTGCCAGCAGCTTAGACTACCAGGAAGAGACCCAGTACTTC. Translated: CASSLDYQEETQYF. The whole variable domain, filled in from reference TRBV7-7 and TRBJ2-5, reads GAGVSQSPRYKVTKRGQDVTLRCDPISSHATLYWYQQALGQGPEFLTYFNYEAQPDKSGLPSDRFSAERPEGSISTLTIQRTEQRDSAMYRCASSLDYQEETQYFGPGTRLLVL.

The rearrangement links TRBV5-1 to TRBJ1-1; 9 bases match TRBD1. Germline CDR1 reads SGHRS; CDR2 reads YFSETQ. The CDR3 has 14 amino acids. V shed 3 bases, J shed 4 bases, and the junction held 4 bases outside the gene matches. CDR3 region: CASSSWDRVTEAFF. CDR3 in DNA: TGCGCCAGCAGCTCATGGGACAGGGTCACTGAAGCTTTCTTT. The variable domain in full, with the rest retrieved from reference TRBV5-1 and TRBJ1-1, is KAGVTQTPRYLIKTRGQQVTLSCSPISGHRSVSWYQQTPGQGLQFLFEYFSETQRNKGNFPGRFSGRQFSNSRSEMNVSTLELGDSALYLCASSSWDRVTEAFFGQGTRLTVV.

CDR3 DNA sequence: TGCGCCAGCAGCTTGTGGGGGACAGTTCTCTCCGAGCAGTACTTC. Translation gives CASSLWGTVLSEQYF. The rearrangement links TRBV5-1 to TRBJ2-7, with TRBD1 identical over 7 bases. V lost 1 base and J lost 6; bases outside the gene matches: 10. CDR1 is SGHRS and CDR2 is YFSETQ in the germline V gene. The CDR3 loop spans 15 amino acids.

V is TRBV7-8 and J is TRBJ2-7, with 7 positions matching TRBD1. Trimming cost V 2 bases and J 3 bases; bases outside gene matches: 7. Germline-derived CDR1 and CDR2 are SGHVS and FQNEAQ. The CDR3 is 15 residues long. The CDR3 bases are TGTGCCAGCAGCTTACGCGAGGGGGCGAACTACGAGCAGTACTTC. Translated: CASSLREGANYEQYF.

The V call is TRBV18, the J call TRBJ2-7; D is tentatively TRBD1 or TRBD2 (5 bases each). This CDR3 comprises 14 residues. Germline V gene data show CDR1 as KGHSH and CDR2 as LQKENI. V was clipped by 5 bases and J by 2 bases, with 13 bases between them. The CDR3 protein is CASSTGALTYEQYF. DNA for the CDR3: TGTGCCAGCTCAACCGGGGCGCTGACCTACGAGCAGTACTTC. Variable domain in full (rest from reference TRBV18 and TRBJ2-7): NAGVMQNPRHLVRRRGQEARLRCSPMKGHSHVYWYRQLPEEGLKFMVYLQKENIIDESGMPKERFSAEFPKEGPSILRIQQVVRGDSAAYFCASSTGALTYEQYFGPGTRLTVT.